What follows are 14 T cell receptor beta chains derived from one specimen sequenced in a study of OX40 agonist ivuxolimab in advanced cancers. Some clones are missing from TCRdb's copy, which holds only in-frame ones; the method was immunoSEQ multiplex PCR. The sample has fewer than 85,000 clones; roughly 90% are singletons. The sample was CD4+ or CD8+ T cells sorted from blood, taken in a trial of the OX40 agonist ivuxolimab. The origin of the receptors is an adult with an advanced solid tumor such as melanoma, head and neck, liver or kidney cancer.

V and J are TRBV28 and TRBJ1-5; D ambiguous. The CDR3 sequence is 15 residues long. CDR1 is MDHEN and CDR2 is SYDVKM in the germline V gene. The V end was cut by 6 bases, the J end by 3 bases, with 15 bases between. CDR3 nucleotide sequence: TGTGCCAGCAGCTCCTCCGGGTCCTTCAATCAGCCCCAGCATTTT. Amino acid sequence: CASSSSGSFNQPQHF.

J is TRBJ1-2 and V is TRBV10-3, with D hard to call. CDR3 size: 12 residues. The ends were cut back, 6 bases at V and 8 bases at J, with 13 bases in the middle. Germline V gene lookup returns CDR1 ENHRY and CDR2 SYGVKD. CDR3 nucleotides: TGTGCCATCAGCGAAACGTTGGGGGGCTACACCTTC. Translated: CAISETLGGYTF.

CDR3 coding DNA: TGTGCCAGCAGTTTATCCACCTCTCGACTAGCGGGAGCGGGAGATACGCAGTATTTT. This sequence encodes CASSLSTSRLAGAGDTQYF. J is TRBJ2-3 and V is TRBV28; 12 bases are shared with TRBD2. This CDR3 spans 19 amino acids. With V trimmed by 1 base and J by 5 bases, 13 bases remained unmatched. The germline CDR1 and CDR2 sequences are MDHEN and SYDVKM.

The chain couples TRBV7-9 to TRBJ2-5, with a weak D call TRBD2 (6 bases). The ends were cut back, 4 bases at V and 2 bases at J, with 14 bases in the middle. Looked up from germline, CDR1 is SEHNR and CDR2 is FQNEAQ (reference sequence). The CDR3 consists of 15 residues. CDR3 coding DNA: TGTGCCAGCAGCTGGAGGAGGGACCGACAAGAGACCCAGTACTTC. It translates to CASSWRRDRQETQYF.

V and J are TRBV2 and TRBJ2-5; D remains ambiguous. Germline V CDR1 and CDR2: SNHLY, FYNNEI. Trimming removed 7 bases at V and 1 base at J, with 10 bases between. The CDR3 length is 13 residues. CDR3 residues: CASNRLIQETQYF. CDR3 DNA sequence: TGTGCCAGCAATCGCTTGATCCAAGAGACCCAGTACTTC.

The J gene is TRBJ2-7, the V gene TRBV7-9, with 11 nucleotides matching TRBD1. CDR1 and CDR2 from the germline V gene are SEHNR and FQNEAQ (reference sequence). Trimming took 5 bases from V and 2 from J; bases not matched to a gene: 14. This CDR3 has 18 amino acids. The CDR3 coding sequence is TGTGCCAGCAGCCACCGGACAGGGGGCTTTTTTGGGACCTACGAGCAGTACTTC. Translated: CASSHRTGGFFGTYEQYF.

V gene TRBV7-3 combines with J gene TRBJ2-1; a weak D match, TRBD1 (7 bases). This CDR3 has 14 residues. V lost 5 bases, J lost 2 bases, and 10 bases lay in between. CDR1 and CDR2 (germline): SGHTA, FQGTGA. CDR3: CASSGGTAYNEQFF. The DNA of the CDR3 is TGTGCCAGCAGCGGCGGGACAGCCTACAATGAGCAGTTCTTC.

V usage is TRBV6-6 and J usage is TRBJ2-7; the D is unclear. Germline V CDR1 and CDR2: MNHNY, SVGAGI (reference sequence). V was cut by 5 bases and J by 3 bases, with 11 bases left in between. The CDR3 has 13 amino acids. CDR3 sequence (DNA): TGTGCCAGCAGTACGCCCAACAGCTACGAGCAGTACTTC. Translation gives CASSTPNSYEQYF.

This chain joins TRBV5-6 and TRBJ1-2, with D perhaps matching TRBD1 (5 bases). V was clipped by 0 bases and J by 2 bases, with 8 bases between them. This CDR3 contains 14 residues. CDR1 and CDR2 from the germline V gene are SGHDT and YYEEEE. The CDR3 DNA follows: TGTGCCAGCAGCTTGGGACAGATCAACTATGGCTACACCTTC. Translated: CASSLGQINYGYTF.

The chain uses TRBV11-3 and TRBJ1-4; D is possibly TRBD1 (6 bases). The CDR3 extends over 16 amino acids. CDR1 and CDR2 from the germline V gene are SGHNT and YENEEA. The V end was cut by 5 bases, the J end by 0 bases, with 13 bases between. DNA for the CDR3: TGTGCCAGCAGCCTCAGGGGAGGAGCAACTAATGAAAAACTGTTTTTT. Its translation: CASSLRGGATNEKLFF.

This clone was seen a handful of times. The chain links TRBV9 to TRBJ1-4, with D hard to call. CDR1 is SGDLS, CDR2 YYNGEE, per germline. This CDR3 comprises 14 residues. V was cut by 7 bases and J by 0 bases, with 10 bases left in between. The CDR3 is CASGLGPTNEKLFF. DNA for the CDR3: TGTGCCAGCGGACTAGGGCCAACTAATGAAAAACTGTTTTTT. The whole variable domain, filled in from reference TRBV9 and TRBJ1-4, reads DSGVTQTPKHLITATGQRVTLRCSPRSGDLSVYWYQQSLDQGLQFLIQYYNGEERAKGNILERFSAQQFPDLHSELNLSSLELGDSALYFCASGLGPTNEKLFFGSGTQLSVL.

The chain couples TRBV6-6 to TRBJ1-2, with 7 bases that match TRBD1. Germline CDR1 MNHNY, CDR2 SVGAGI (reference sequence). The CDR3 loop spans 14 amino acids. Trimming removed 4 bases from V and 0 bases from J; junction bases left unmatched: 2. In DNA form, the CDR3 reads TGTGCCAGCAGTTTAACAGGGGCTAACTATGGCTACACCTTC. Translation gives CASSLTGANYGYTF.

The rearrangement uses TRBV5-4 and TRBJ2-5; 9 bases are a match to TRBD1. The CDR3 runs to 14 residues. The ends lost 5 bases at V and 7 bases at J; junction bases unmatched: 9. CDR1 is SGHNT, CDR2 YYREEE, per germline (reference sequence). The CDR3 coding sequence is TGTGCCAGCAGGTTTGACAGGGGGTCCGTGACCCAGTACTTC. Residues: CASRFDRGSVTQYF.

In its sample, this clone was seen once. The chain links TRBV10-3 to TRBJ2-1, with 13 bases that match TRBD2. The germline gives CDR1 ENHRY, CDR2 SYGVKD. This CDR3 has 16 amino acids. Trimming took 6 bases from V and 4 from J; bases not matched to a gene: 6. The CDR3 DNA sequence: TGTGCCATCAGCAACGGACTAGCGGGAGAGTACAATGAGCAGTTCTTC. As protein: CAISNGLAGEYNEQFF.